A single sample is the source of the 26 T cell receptor beta chains below, sequenced in a study of shared clonotypes between healthy human individuals. The protocol was immunoSEQ multiplex PCR, while the TCRdb copy is restricted to in-frame clones and leaves out a portion. The repertoire holds 800,000 to 1,200,000 clones, about 80% seen once, with under 0.65% in the top ten. Sequencing was performed on memory CD4+ T cells from PBMCs. Subset indicated: CD45RA-negative fraction. The receptors here all came from a man aged 18 to 29 in good health. Some clones in this sample may be carry-over from other donors' samples.

This clone was detected once. The rearrangement links TRBV7-3 to TRBJ2-6; maybe TRBD2 (5 bases). The CDR3 spans 16 residues. Germline CDR1 is SGHTA and CDR2 is FQGTGA. The V gene lost 1 base and the J gene lost 0 bases, with 7 bases spanning the gap. The CDR3 is CASSLMGDSGANVLTF. Here the CDR3 DNA reads TGTGCCAGCAGCTTAATGGGAGACTCTGGGGCCAACGTCCTGACTTTC.

CDR3 nucleotides: TGCGCCAGCAGCAGCCAGGGACAGGGTATCGACGAGCAGTACTTC. This translates into CASSSQGQGIDEQYF. The rearrangement links TRBV5-1 to TRBJ2-7; 9 positions match TRBD1. V was pared by 4 bases and J by 5 bases, with 10 bases of the junction left unmatched. The CDR3 runs 15 residues. Germline V gives CDR1 SGHRS, CDR2 YFSETQ.

The chain has TRBV28 and TRBJ2-7; D may match TRBD1 or TRBD2 (5 bases each). This CDR3 is 15 amino acids long. CDR1 MDHEN and CDR2 SYDVKM come from the germline V gene. Deletions cut 3 bases from V and 6 bases from J, with 18 bases between. CDR3 region: CASSFGEGPNAEQYF. The CDR3 coding sequence is TGTGCCAGCAGTTTTGGCGAGGGGCCGAATGCCGAGCAGTACTTC.

V and J are TRBV10-3 and TRBJ2-3, with TRBD2 identical over 10 bases. The germline CDR1 and CDR2 sequences are ENHRY and SYGVKD. The length of the CDR3 is 13 residues. Trimming cost V 7 bases and J 8 bases; bases outside gene matches: 6. The CDR3 DNA sequence: TGTGCCATCACCAGGACTAGCGGCGGTACGCAGTATTTT. Protein product: CAITRTSGGTQYF.

The chain is built from TRBV30 and TRBJ1-2; 8 nucleotides line up with TRBD1. Germline V gene lookup returns CDR1 GTSNPN and CDR2 SVGIG (reference sequence). The CDR3 spans 13 residues. V was pared by 5 bases and J by 8 bases, with 10 bases of the junction left unmatched. CDR3 DNA: TGTGCCTGGTCTCCAGGGGGCGCGTGGGGCTACACCTTC. Translating gives CAWSPGGAWGYTF.

The chain carries TRBV4-3 and TRBJ2-4; possible D gene TRBD2, 5 bases. Trimming removed 0 bases at V and 5 bases at J, with 17 bases between. Germline V lookup: CDR1 LGHNA, CDR2 YSLEER. The CDR3 sequence is 17 residues long. The CDR3 protein is CASSQDFGEFQENIQYF. The DNA for the CDR3 is TGCGCCAGCAGCCAAGATTTTGGGGAGTTTCAAGAAAACATTCAGTACTTC.

The V call is TRBV15, the J call TRBJ1-1, with 7 bases fitting TRBD1. This CDR3 is 16 amino acids long. V trimming: 0 bases; J trimming: 0 bases; junction bases outside the gene matches: 4. Per the germline V gene, CDR1 is LNHNV and CDR2 is YYDKDF (reference sequence). CDR3 residues: CATSREQGTLNTEAFF. The CDR3 coding sequence is TGTGCCACCAGCAGAGAACAGGGGACACTGAACACTGAAGCTTTCTTT. The variable domain in full, completed from reference TRBV15 and TRBJ1-1, reads DAMVIQNPRYQVTQFGKPVTLSCSQTLNHNVMYWYQQKSSQAPKLLFHYYDKDFNNEADTPDNFQSRRPNTSFCFLDIRSPGLGDTAMYLCATSREQGTLNTEAFFGQGTRLTVV.

V and J are TRBV7-2 and TRBJ2-2; TRBD1 agrees at 7 bases. Trimming took 6 bases from V and 8 from J; bases not matched to a gene: 9. CDR1 SGHTA and CDR2 FQGNSA come from the germline V gene. The CDR3 runs to 14 residues. The CDR3 loop is CASSSQGRGGELFF. The CDR3, as DNA: TGTGCCAGCAGTTCACAGGGGCGAGGGGGGGAGCTGTTTTTT.

The chain's CDR3 is CASSLGGGRVEQFF. CDR3 bases: TGTGCCAGCAGCTTAGGAGGAGGGCGGGTTGAGCAGTTCTTC. The chain carries TRBV11-3 and TRBJ2-1; D might be TRBD2 (6 bases). The CDR3 sequence is 14 residues long. Germline-derived CDR1 and CDR2 are SGHNT and YENEEA. The V end lost 1 base, the J end lost 9 bases, and 13 bases lay between the germline ends.

This clone was seen a few times. The same CDR3 can be traced to other DNA sequences in this sample. The gene calls are TRBV5-1 and TRBJ2-3; D is undetermined. The germline CDR1 and CDR2 sequences are SGHRS and YFSETQ. The CDR3 runs to 11 residues. V lost 2 bases to trimming and J lost 4 bases, with 2 bases between them. CDR3: CASSFADTQYF. CDR3 nucleotides: TGCGCCAGCAGCTTCGCAGATACGCAGTATTTT.

The rearrangement links TRBV5-1 to TRBJ1-4; D is possibly TRBD1 (5 bases). The length of the CDR3 is 14 residues. Trimming shortened V by 2 bases and J by 3 bases, and 8 bases separated the two germline ends. Germline CDR1 reads SGHRS; CDR2 reads YFSETQ. The CDR3 nucleotides are TGCGCCAGCAGCTTCAGGGAACCTAATGAAAAACTGTTTTTT. This gives the protein CASSFREPNEKLFF.

This clone was detected a few times. The chain uses TRBV19 and TRBJ2-1; D might be TRBD1 or TRBD2, each matching 5 bases. The germline CDR1 and CDR2 sequences are LNHDA and SQIVND (reference sequence). Trimming took off 2 bases at V and 6 bases at J, with 11 bases between the two ends. The CDR3 is 14 residues long. The CDR3 nucleotides read TGTGCCAGTAGTATATTGGGACGGACCAATGAGCAGTTCTTC. Translation: CASSILGRTNEQFF.

The CDR3 DNA reads TGTGCCAGCAGTATAACCGGGACTATCTCGTCTGGAAACACCATATATTTT. This gives the protein CASSITGTISSGNTIYF. This rearrangement joins TRBV2 to TRBJ1-3; TRBD1 might be the D (5 bases). Trimming left V 5 bases short and J 1 base short, with 18 bases between. CDR1 and CDR2 (germline): SNHLY, FYNNEI. The CDR3 has 17 residues. Drawing the rest from reference TRBV2 and TRBJ1-3, the complete variable domain is EPEVTQTPSHQVTQMGQEVILRCVPISNHLYFYWYRQILGQKVEFLVSFYNNEISEKSEIFDDQFSVERPDGSNFTLKIRSTKLEDSAMYFCASSITGTISSGNTIYFGEGSWLTVV.

About this clone: This sample includes further DNA sequences coding for the same CDR3. This chain links TRBV19 with TRBJ2-2; D is possibly TRBD2 (6 bases). Trimming removed 6 bases from V and 4 bases from J, with 12 bases in between. Germline assignment: CDR1 LNHDA and CDR2 SQIVND (reference sequence). This CDR3 has 14 residues. In nucleotides, the CDR3 is TGTGCCAGTAGCCTTTGGGGAGGCACCGGGGAGCTGTTTTTT. Its protein is CASSLWGGTGELFF.

The CDR3 DNA is TGTGCCAGTAGTAGCCCGGACAGGCTCTATGGCTACACCTTC. As protein: CASSSPDRLYGYTF. The rearrangement links TRBV19 to TRBJ1-2, with TRBD1 identical over 7 bases. The CDR3 consists of 14 residues. V gave up 4 bases and J gave up 4 bases; unmatched junction bases: 6. Germline lookup yields CDR1 LNHDA and CDR2 SQIVND (reference sequence). Using reference TRBV19 and TRBJ1-2 for the parts outside the CDR3, the full variable domain is DGGITQSPKYLFRKEGQNVTLSCEQNLNHDAMYWYRQDPGQGLRLIYYSQIVNDFQKGDIAEGYSVSREKKESFPLTVTSAQKNPTAFYLCASSSPDRLYGYTFGSGTRLTVV.

V and J are TRBV5-1 and TRBJ1-1, with a tentative D call TRBD1 (5 bases). This CDR3 is 16 amino acids long. Trimming pared 4 bases from V and 5 bases from J, leaving 21 bases between. Germline-derived CDR1 and CDR2 are SGHRS and YFSETQ. CDR3 protein: CASSGPDTGYTTEAFF. CDR3 nucleotides: TGCGCCAGCAGCGGCCCAGATACAGGTTACACTACTGAAGCTTTCTTT.

The genes are TRBV28 and TRBJ2-7; D possibly corresponds to TRBD1 (5 bases). Germline CDR1 reads MDHEN; CDR2 reads SYDVKM. The CDR3 runs 12 residues. The V gene lost 7 bases and the J gene lost 3 bases, with 10 bases spanning the gap. The CDR3 here is CASTSRDYEQYF. CDR3 nucleotide sequence: TGTGCCAGCACCTCCAGGGACTACGAGCAGTACTTC.

The chain couples TRBV9 to TRBJ2-2; D gene uncertain. This CDR3 has 12 residues. The germline CDR1 and CDR2 sequences are SGDLS and YYNGEE. V was clipped by 4 bases and J by 6 bases, with 7 bases between them. The CDR3: CASSLIAGELFF. The DNA of the CDR3 is TGTGCCAGCAGCCTAATAGCCGGGGAGCTGTTTTTT. Full variable domain (outside the CDR3, taken from reference TRBV9 and TRBJ2-2): DSGVTQTPKHLITATGQRVTLRCSPRSGDLSVYWYQQSLDQGLQFLIQYYNGEERAKGNILERFSAQQFPDLHSELNLSSLELGDSALYFCASSLIAGELFFGEGSRLTVL.

The chain has TRBV25-1 and TRBJ2-3; possibly TRBD1 for D (6 bases). The CDR3 spans 13 residues. CDR1 and CDR2 (germline): MGHDK, SYGVNS. The V end lost 4 bases, the J end lost 6 bases, and 11 bases lay between the germline ends. CDR3 DNA sequence: TGTGCCAGCAGTGTTACTAGGGGGGATACGCAGTATTTT. Encoded protein: CASSVTRGDTQYF.

The V gene is TRBV27, the J gene TRBJ2-7; no clear D gene. Deletions cut 7 bases from V and 6 bases from J, with 10 bases between. Germline CDR1 is MNHEY and CDR2 is SMNVEV (reference sequence). This CDR3 has 11 amino acids. CDR3 coding DNA: TGTGCCAGCACCCTTGAAAGCGAGCAGTACTTC. This encodes CASTLESEQYF.

CDR3 residues: CASSLFGWRNTEAFF. CDR3 DNA sequence: TGTGCCAGCAGTTTATTCGGGTGGCGGAACACTGAAGCTTTCTTT. The chain has TRBV27 and TRBJ1-1, with D unclear. Germline V gene lookup returns CDR1 MNHEY and CDR2 SMNVEV (reference sequence). The CDR3 runs to 15 residues. Trimming pared 1 base from V and 1 base from J, leaving 10 bases between.

The CDR3 DNA reads as TGTGCCAGCAGCTTACGCGGGACTAGCGGGAGTACCCATGAGCAGTTCTTC. It codes for CASSLRGTSGSTHEQFF. The rearrangement joins TRBV11-2 to TRBJ2-1, with TRBD2 matching over 14 bases. The V gene's germline CDR1 is SGHAT and CDR2 FQNNGV. Germline trimming cut 2 bases from V and 8 bases from J; bases unmatched to any gene: 8. The CDR3 spans 17 residues. The full variable domain, in which reference TRBV11-2 and TRBJ2-1 provide the parts outside the CDR3, is EAGVAQSPRYKIIEKRQSVAFWCNPISGHATLYWYQQILGQGPKLLIQFQNNGVVDDSQLPKDRFSAERLKGVDSTLKIQPAKLEDSAVYLCASSLRGTSGSTHEQFFGPGTRLTVL.

The rearrangement uses TRBV6-5 and TRBJ2-2; no firm D call. Germline lookup yields CDR1 MNHEY and CDR2 SVGAGI. The CDR3 spans 13 residues. V lost 7 bases and J lost 0, with 6 bases in between. CDR3 sequence (DNA): TGTGCCAGCACCACGTCGAACACCGGGGAGCTGTTTTTT. Its protein is CASTTSNTGELFF.

The rearrangement uses TRBV14 and TRBJ1-3; no definite D call. Per germline, CDR1 SGHDN and CDR2 FVKESK. The V end was cut by 1 base, the J end by 0 bases, with 4 bases between. The CDR3 spans 14 residues. The CDR3 DNA is TGTGCCAGCAGCCAAGGTTACTCTGGAAACACCATATATTTT. The encoded protein is CASSQGYSGNTIYF.

This rearrangement joins TRBV14 to TRBJ1-4, with D perhaps TRBD1 (6 bases). The V gene's germline CDR1 is SGHDN and CDR2 FVKESK. V was shortened by 4 bases and J by 10 bases, with 28 bases between the two germline ends. This CDR3 is 18 amino acids long. The CDR3 spells CASSLGKGGPERIGKLFF. The CDR3 region has the DNA TGTGCCAGCAGCCTCGGGAAGGGGGGCCCAGAAAGGATCGGAAAACTGTTTTTT.

This chain uses TRBV28 with TRBJ2-7; 13 bases map to TRBD2. Germline V gene data show CDR1 as MDHEN and CDR2 as SYDVKM. V was clipped by 2 bases and J by 3 bases; unmatched bases: 7. The CDR3 contains 17 residues. The CDR3 region has the DNA TGTGCCAGCAGTTTAACTTTCGGGACTAGCGGGGACTACGAGCAGTACTTC. Residues: CASSLTFGTSGDYEQYF.